The TCR beta chain under discussion was sequenced for a study of cytomegalovirus exposure and HLA in healthy donors. Overall study findings and caveats: Earlier analysis yielded a pattern in which most TCR beta V segments were productive about 87% or about 30% of the time. It was reportedly the case that the classifier diagnosed cytomegalovirus status with high specificity and sensitivity. A later look showed TCR association rates differing by HLA locus, highest for DRB1 and lowest for HLA-C.

PCR involved 60 Vbeta and 13 Jbeta primers. Clones were sequenced by immunoSEQ multiplex PCR, and TCRdb holds only the in-frame ones, with some missing. The table includes 100,000 to 150,000 clones, approximately 84% detected once. Everyone who donated was a healthy bone marrow donor. This clone was found a few times. The antigen is unknown. A junction boundary mismatches the germline segment, possibly from a read error. Germline CDR1 SNHLY, CDR2 FYNNEI. The CDR3 has 15 amino acids. The receptor comes from a woman aged 18-29 years in good health and CMV-seronegative. The sequencing sample was made of PBMCs. This chain uses TRBV2 with TRBJ2-5, with D perhaps TRBD1 (5 bases). CDR3 sequence reads: CASGPGQNFQEAQYF. The CDR3 DNA sequence: TGTGCCAGCGGGCCAGGGCAAAATTTCCAAGAGGCCCAGTACTTC.